This section outlines one T cell receptor beta chain sequence together with its context. Its antigen is not known. The sample originates from a study of blood T cells in healthy people across ages. General study results and limits: Calculation of diversity from one million T cells yielded estimates considered to be underestimates. A roughly linear age-dependent decrease characterized TCR beta diversity per million T cells.

A J-beta primer mix and a sample-barcoded 5' primer were used in a second PCR of about 7 to 12 cycles. A minimum of 2.5 million CDR3-containing paired-end reads was obtained for each sample. TCRdb re-called the 5' RACE reads through MiXCR, storing one row per CDR3 protein. This table holds more than 800,000 distinct CDR3 sequences, roughly 26% found once. Germline lookup yields CDR1 WNHNN and CDR2 SYGVQD (reference sequence). The length of the CDR3 is 13 residues. Trimming took 3 bases from V and 7 from J, leaving 9 bases between them. Sequences were obtained from blood. The sequence derives from a woman of 80 years or more in good health. The V and J genes are TRBV10-1 and TRBJ2-2; D is undetermined. The CDR3 region has the DNA TGCGCCAGCAGTGACAAGGGAATCGGGGAGCTGTTTTTT. Residues: CASSDKGIGELFF.